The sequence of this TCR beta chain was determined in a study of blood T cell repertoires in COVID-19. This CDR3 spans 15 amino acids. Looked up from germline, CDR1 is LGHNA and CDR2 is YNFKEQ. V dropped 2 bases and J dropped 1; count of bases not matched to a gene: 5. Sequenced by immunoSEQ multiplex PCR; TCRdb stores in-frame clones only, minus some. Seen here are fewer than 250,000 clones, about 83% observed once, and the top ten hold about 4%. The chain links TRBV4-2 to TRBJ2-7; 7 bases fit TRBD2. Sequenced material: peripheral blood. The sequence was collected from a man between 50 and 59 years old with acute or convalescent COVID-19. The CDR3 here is CASSQQRDGSYEQYF. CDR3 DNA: TGTGCCAGCAGCCAACAGCGGGATGGGTCCTACGAGCAGTACTTC.